A single TCR beta chain is shown here with its context. The data originate from a study of blood T cell repertoires in COVID-19. Study overall: Acute-phase and convalescent COVID-19 samples originated in the United States, Italy and Spain.

The CDR3 loop spans 11 amino acids. The germline CDR1 and CDR2 sequences are ENHRY and SYGVKD. V was shortened by 11 bases and J by 10 bases, with 15 bases between the two germline ends. As handled by the study authors: Amplification of reference gene primers was used by the study to estimate nucleated cell counts. Measured with immunoSEQ multiplex PCR; TCRdb has only the in-frame clones, and not every one. From that table come the V and J calls and clone size; the DNA was used to work out D and trimming. The sample lists about 110,000 clones; over 75% were seen once. V gene TRBV10-3 combines with J gene TRBJ1-5; D perhaps matches TRBD1 (5 bases). Sequenced material: peripheral blood. The sequence came from a woman aged 45-59 years with acute or convalescent COVID-19. CDR3 protein: CAAGGGGPQHF. The CDR3 bases are TGTGCCGCCGGGGGGGGAGGTCCCCAGCATTTT.